This TCR beta chain is drawn from a study of T cells of healthy individuals. V was shortened by 6 bases and J by 4 bases, with 10 bases between the two germline ends. The CDR3 extends over 12 amino acids. CDR1 and CDR2 (germline): MDHEN, SYDVKM. About this clonotype itself: A much larger clone lies a single base off, so this may be a read error.

TCRdb used MiXCR to reprocess the 5' RACE reads, holding one entry per CDR3 protein. There are around 63,000 distinct CDR3 sequences in the sample; 15% to 20% occur only once, and roughly 4.7% lies in the top ten. The receptor was isolated from a human donor in good health. The V and J genes are TRBV28 and TRBJ2-7; D gene uncertain. CDR3 region: CASSTALYEQYF. The CDR3 DNA reads TGTGCCAGCAGCACAGCACTATACGAGCAGTACTTC.